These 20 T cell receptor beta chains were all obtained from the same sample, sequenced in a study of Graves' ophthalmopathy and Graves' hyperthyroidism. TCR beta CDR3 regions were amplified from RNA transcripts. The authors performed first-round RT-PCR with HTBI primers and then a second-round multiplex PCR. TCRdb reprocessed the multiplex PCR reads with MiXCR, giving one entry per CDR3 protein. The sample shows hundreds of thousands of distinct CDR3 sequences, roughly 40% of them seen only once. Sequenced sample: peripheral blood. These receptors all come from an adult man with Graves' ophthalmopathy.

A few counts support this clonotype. CDR3 amino acids: CASSRRLESRETQYF. CDR3 nucleotides: TGTGCCAGCAGTCGTAGACTCGAGTCACGCGAGACCCAGTACTTC. This chain connects TRBV5-4 to TRBJ2-5; D gene ambiguous. In germline, CDR1 is SGHNT, CDR2 YYREEE (reference sequence). The CDR3 length is 15 residues. Trimming took 5 bases from V and 5 from J, leaving 19 bases between them. Variable domain in full (rest from reference TRBV5-4 and TRBJ2-5): ETGVTQSPTHLIKTRGQQVTLRCSSQSGHNTVSWYQQALGQGPQFIFQYYREEENGRGNFPPRFSGLQFPNYSSELNVNALELDDSALYLCASSRRLESRETQYFGPGTRLLVL.

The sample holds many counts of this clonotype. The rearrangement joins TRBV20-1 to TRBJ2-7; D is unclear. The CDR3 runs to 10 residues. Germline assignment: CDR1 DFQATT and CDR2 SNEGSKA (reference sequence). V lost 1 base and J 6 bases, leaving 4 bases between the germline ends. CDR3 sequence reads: CSARASEQYF. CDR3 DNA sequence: TGCAGTGCTAGAGCCAGCGAGCAGTACTTC.

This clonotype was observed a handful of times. The CDR3 protein is CSAGGGNTEAFF. The DNA of the CDR3 is TGCAGTGCTGGGGGGGGGAACACTGAAGCTTTCTTT. The chain uses TRBV20-1 and TRBJ1-1, with D possibly being TRBD1 (5 bases). V was trimmed by 5 bases and J by 1 base, leaving 8 bases between them. This CDR3 contains 12 residues. Germline V gene sequence: CDR1 DFQATT, CDR2 SNEGSKA (reference sequence).

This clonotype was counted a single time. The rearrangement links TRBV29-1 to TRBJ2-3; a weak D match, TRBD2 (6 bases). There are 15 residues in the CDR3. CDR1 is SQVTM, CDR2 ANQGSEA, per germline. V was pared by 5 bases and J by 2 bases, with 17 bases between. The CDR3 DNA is TGCAGCGTTCGGAGGGAGACCCTCCCCACAGATACGCAGTATTTT. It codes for CSVRRETLPTDTQYF.

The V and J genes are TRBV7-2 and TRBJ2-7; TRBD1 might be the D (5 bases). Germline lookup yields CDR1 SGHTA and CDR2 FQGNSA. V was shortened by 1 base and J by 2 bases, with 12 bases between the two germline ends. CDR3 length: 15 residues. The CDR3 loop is CASSLGITGPYEQYF. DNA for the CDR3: TGTGCCAGCAGCTTAGGGATAACAGGACCCTACGAGCAGTACTTC.

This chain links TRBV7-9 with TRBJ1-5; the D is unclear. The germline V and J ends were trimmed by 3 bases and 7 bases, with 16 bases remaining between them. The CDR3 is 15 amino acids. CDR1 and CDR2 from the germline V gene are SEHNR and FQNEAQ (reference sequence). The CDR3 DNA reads TGTGCCAGCAGCTTGTCGAAGGTTTGGGCGCAGCCCCAGCATTTT. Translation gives CASSLSKVWAQPQHF.

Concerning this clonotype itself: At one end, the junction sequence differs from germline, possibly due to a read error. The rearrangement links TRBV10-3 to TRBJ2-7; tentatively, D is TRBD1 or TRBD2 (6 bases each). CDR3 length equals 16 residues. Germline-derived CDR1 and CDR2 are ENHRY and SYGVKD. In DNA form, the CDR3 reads TGTGCCAGCAGTTACGGGGAGACGGAGGGGGGCTACGAGCAGTACTTC. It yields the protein CASSYGETEGGYEQYF.

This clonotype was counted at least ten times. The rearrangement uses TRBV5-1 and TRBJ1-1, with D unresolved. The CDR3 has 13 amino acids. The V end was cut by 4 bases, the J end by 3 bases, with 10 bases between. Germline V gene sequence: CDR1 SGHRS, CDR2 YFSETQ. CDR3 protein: CASSPGRDTEAFF. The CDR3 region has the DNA TGCGCCAGCAGCCCTGGGAGGGACACTGAAGCTTTCTTT.

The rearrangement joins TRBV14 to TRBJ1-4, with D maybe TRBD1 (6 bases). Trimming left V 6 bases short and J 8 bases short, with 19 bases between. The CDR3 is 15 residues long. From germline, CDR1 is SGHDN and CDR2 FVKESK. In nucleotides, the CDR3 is TGTGCCAGCAGTCCGAGTCAGGGGCGCGGCGAAAAACTGTTTTTT. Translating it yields CASSPSQGRGEKLFF.

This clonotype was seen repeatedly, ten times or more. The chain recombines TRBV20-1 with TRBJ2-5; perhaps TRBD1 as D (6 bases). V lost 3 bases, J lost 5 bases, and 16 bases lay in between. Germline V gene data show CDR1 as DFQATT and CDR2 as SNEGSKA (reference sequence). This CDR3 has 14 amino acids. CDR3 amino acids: CSASPQGLRETQYF. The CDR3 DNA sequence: TGCAGTGCTAGTCCCCAGGGGCTGAGGGAGACCCAGTACTTC.

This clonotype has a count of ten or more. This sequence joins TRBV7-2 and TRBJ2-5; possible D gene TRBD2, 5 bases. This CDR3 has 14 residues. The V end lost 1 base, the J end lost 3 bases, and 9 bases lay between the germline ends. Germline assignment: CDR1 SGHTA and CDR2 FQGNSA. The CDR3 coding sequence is TGTGCCAGCAGCTTAGTGTCCGGGAAAGAGACCCAGTACTTC. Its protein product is CASSLVSGKETQYF.

CDR3 protein: CSVGTGGNQPQHF. The CDR3 bases are TGCAGCGTTGGGACAGGGGGAAATCAGCCCCAGCATTTT. This chain links TRBV29-1 with TRBJ1-5; 10 bases line up with TRBD1. CDR3 size: 13 residues. Germline V gene lookup returns CDR1 SQVTM and CDR2 ANQGSEA. V was pared by 4 bases and J by 4 bases, with 1 base of the junction left unmatched.

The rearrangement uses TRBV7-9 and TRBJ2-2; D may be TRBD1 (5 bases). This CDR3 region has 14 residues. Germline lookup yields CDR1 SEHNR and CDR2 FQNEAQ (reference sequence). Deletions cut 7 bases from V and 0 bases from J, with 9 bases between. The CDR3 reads CASNQGSNTGELFF. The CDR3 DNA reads TGTGCCAGCAATCAGGGATCGAACACCGGGGAGCTGTTTTTT.

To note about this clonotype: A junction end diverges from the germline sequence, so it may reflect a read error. CDR3 protein: CASSQEGTGDPYNSPLHF. CDR3 nucleotides: TGCGCCAGCAGCCAAGAAGGGACAGGGGATCCCTATAATTCACCCCTCCACTTT. J is TRBJ1-6 and V is TRBV7-9; 10 bases agree with TRBD1. The CDR3 contains 18 residues. Per the germline V gene, CDR1 is SEHNR and CDR2 is FQNEAQ (reference sequence). The variable domain in full, with the rest retrieved from reference TRBV7-9 and TRBJ1-6, is DTGVSQNPRHKITKRGQNVTFRCDPISEHNRLYWYRQTLGQGPEFLTYFQNEAQLEKSRLLSDRFSAERPKGSFSTLEIQRTEQGDSAMYLCASSQEGTGDPYNSPLHFGNGTRLTVT.

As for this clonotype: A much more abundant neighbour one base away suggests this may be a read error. CDR3 sequence: CAGRETQYF. The CDR3 DNA follows: TGTGCCGGTCGGGAGACCCAGTACTTC. The chain is built from TRBV7-3 and TRBJ2-5, with D uncertain. V gave up 11 bases and J gave up 5 bases, with 6 bases separating them. Germline values: CDR1 SGHTA, CDR2 FQGTGA. The CDR3 has 9 amino acids.

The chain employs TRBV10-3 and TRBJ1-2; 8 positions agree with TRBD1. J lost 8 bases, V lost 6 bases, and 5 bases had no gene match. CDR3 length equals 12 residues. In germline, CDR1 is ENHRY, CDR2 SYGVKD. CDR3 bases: TGTGCCATCAGCAGGACAGGGAGAGGCTACACCTTC. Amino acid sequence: CAISRTGRGYTF.

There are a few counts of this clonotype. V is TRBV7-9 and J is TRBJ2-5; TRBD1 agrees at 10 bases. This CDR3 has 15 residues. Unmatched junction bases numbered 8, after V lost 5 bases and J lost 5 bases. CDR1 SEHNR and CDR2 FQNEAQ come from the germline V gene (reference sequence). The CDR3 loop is CASSRRTGGLETQYF. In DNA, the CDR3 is TGTGCCAGCAGCCGCCGGACAGGGGGTCTGGAGACCCAGTACTTC.

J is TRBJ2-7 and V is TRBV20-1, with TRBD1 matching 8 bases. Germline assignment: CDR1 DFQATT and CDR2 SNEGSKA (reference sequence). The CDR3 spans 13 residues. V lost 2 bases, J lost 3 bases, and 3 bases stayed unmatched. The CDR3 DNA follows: TGCAGTGCTAGATGGGGACAGGACTACGAGCAGTACTTC. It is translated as CSARWGQDYEQYF.

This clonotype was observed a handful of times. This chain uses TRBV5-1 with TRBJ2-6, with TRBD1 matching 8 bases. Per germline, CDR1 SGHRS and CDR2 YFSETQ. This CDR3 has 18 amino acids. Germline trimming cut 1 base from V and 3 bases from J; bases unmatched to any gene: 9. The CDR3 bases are TGCGCCAGCAGCTTGTCAGGGCAGGGGGCAGTTGGGGCCAACGTCCTGACTTTC. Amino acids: CASSLSGQGAVGANVLTF.

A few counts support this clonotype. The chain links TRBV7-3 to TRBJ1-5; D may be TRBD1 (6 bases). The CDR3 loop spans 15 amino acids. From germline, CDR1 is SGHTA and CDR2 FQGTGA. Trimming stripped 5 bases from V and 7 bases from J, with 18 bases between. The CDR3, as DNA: TGTGCCAGCAGCCCAGAGGGGGGCGCGGGGCAGCCCCAGCATTTT. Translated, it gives CASSPEGGAGQPQHF.